The following is a TCR beta chain sequence with its context. Here immunoSEQ multiplex PCR was the method, and the copy in TCRdb shows in-frame clones only, minus some. The sample records approximately 500,000 clones, 70% to 90% being singletons. The sample belongs to a study of blood T cell repertoires in COVID-19. As for the study in general: Sites in the United States, Italy and Spain provided acute and convalescent COVID-19 samples.

The CDR3 runs 15 residues. Unmatched junction bases numbered 6, after V lost 0 bases and J lost 8 bases. The germline CDR1 and CDR2 sequences are SGHTA and FQGNSA. The clonotype comes from a human donor in a cohort sampled during active COVID-19. Sequencing was done on a sample of peripheral blood. The rearrangement links TRBV7-2 to TRBJ1-2, with 10 bases identical to TRBD1. The CDR3 DNA sequence: TGTGCCAGCAGCTTAGCCGACAGGGGGCTGGGAGGCTACACCTTC. It codes for CASSLADRGLGGYTF.